Reported below is one T cell receptor (beta chain). Its antigen remains unidentified. The junction differs from germline at one of its ends, possibly a read error. The CDR3 runs to 16 residues. The germline CDR1 and CDR2 sequences are DFQATT and SNEGSKA (reference sequence). This sample stems from a study of T cells after yellow fever vaccination. Study outcomes and limitations: The presence of abundant clonotypes contaminating from the bulk population was possible in FACS-sorted repertoires. Clones that expanded after primary vaccination mostly reappeared after the booster (nearly 98% CD4, 70% to 90% CD8).

Making TCR cDNA involved 5'RACE template switching, which added UMIs and a universal primer site. TCRdb used MiXCR to reprocess the 5' RACE reads, holding one entry per CDR3 protein. The sample contains 620,000 or so distinct CDR3 sequences, approximately 13% of which appear only once. The sequence was obtained from a man between 25 and 39 years old who received the YFV17D yellow fever vaccine. The sample here was PBMCs, taken on the day of the yellow fever booster vaccination. The gene calls are TRBV20-1 and TRBJ2-3, with 7 bases matching TRBD1. The CDR3 reads CCARDLVGQSTDTQYF. CDR3 DNA sequence: TGCTGTGCTAGAGATCTGGTGGGACAGAGCACAGATACGCAGTATTTT.